The entry below describes one TCR beta chain. Its antigen remains unknown. This sample was taken from a study of T-cell memory formation after mild COVID-19. The wider study: For the most part, TCR clusters were specific to one donor.

Whole-study findings and limits: Some clones that responded were present in memory (sampled pre-infection), which suggests cross-reactive memory joined. Specificity for SARS-CoV-2 was not confirmed among the second-wave clones peaking on day 37.

Germline lookup yields CDR1 SNHLY and CDR2 FYNNEI. The CDR3 is made up of 13 amino acids. J gave up 0 bases and V 7 bases, and 2 bases lay outside the gene matches. 5'RACE, which relied on constant-segment primers, yielded TCR alpha and TCR beta cDNA libraries carrying sample barcodes and UMIs. TCRdb passed the 5' RACE reads through MiXCR, listing each CDR3 protein once. The sample has roughly 280,000 distinct CDR3 sequences, 8% to 10% seen once. Sequencing was performed on PBMCs or a T cell subset sorted from them (not recorded which). The receptor's source is a man between 18 and 35 years old who had mild COVID-19 (a few samples of this study predate the infection). Cell type and time point are not known. The genes are TRBV2 and TRBJ2-5; TRBD2 matches at 7 bases. CDR3 DNA sequence: TGTGCCAGCAACGGGGGGTACCAAGAGACCCAGTACTTC. Its protein product is CASNGGYQETQYF.